This T cell receptor (beta chain) was captured in a study of CD8+CD57+ T cells in acquired aplastic anemia. Study background: DNA per sorted CD4+ or CD8+ sample ranged 0.2 to 27.4 ug, averaging about 2.9 ug. General study findings and limits: It was found that roughly 29 CD8+ CDR3 sequences were shared between patients and controls.

Genomic DNA, the template, was used for profiling of the TCR beta VDJ and CDR3. One entry per CDR3 protein results from TCRdb running MiXCR on the reads. The sample records 150,000 to 200,000 distinct CDR3 sequences, approximately 43% being singletons. This clonotype was observed at least ten times. What it binds is unknown. Deletions cut 6 bases from V and 5 bases from J, with 11 bases between. The CDR3 runs 11 residues. Germline assignment: CDR1 SQVTM and CDR2 ANQGSEA. Sequenced sample: sorted CD4+, CD8+, or CD8+CD57+ T cells (not recorded which) from PBMCs. The TCR was taken from a human donor in good health. The chain uses TRBV29-1 and TRBJ2-7; D is possibly TRBD2 (5 bases). CDR3 DNA: TGCAGCGTCACTAGTCGGAACGAGCAGTACTTC. It specifies CSVTSRNEQYF.